These 32 T cell receptor beta chains came from one sample sequenced in a study of post-analysis software for immune sequencing data. The study's findings and limits: Elevated frequency relative to controls characterized four to six TRBV segments in patients, TRBV5-6, TRBV5-1 and TRBV20-1 among them.

Prepared libraries of TCR beta cDNA carried unique molecular identifiers. One entry per CDR3 protein, called by TCRdb with MiXCR from the PCR reads. This sample has about 540,000 distinct CDR3 sequences, with around 34% found just once. These receptors' antigens are unknown. The specimen sequenced was blood. Receptors were obtained from a girl under 18 with multiple sclerosis.

A few counts support this clonotype. The chain joins TRBV15 to TRBJ1-2, with D unclear. The CDR3 extends over 13 amino acids. Germline CDR1 reads LNHNV; CDR2 reads YYDKDF (reference sequence). The V and J ends lost 0 bases and 8 bases respectively, with 10 bases between them. The CDR3 nucleotides are TGTGCCACCAGCAGAGACTTGTCTGGCGGCTACACCTTC. It translates to CATSRDLSGGYTF.

There are a few counts of this clonotype. The chain has TRBV7-9 and TRBJ1-1; perhaps TRBD1 as D (6 bases). V was clipped by 2 bases and J by 5 bases, with 9 bases between them. Per the germline V gene, CDR1 is SEHNR and CDR2 is FQNEAQ (reference sequence). The CDR3 sequence is 13 residues long. CDR3 sequence (DNA): TGTGCCAGCAGCTTAAACAGGGAGACTGAAGCTTTCTTT. Amino acid sequence: CASSLNRETEAFF.

The chain is built from TRBV28 and TRBJ2-3; D might be TRBD1 (5 bases). Germline V gene data show CDR1 as MDHEN and CDR2 as SYDVKM. Trimming removed 2 bases from V and 5 bases from J, with 20 bases in between. This CDR3 has 17 residues. Here the CDR3 reads CASSLVGLRAQIDTQYF. The CDR3 DNA is TGTGCCAGCAGTTTAGTGGGGCTTCGGGCTCAGATAGATACGCAGTATTTT.

The chain uses TRBV20-1 and TRBJ1-4; D possibly corresponds to TRBD1 (6 bases). The CDR3 has 15 amino acids. V was shortened by 6 bases and J by 1 base, with 15 bases between the two germline ends. CDR1 DFQATT and CDR2 SNEGSKA come from the germline V gene (reference sequence). The CDR3 is CSALRQDLTNEKLFF. The CDR3 DNA follows: TGCAGTGCCCTTAGACAGGATTTAACTAATGAAAAACTGTTTTTT.

This clonotype was counted a few times. The chain uses TRBV7-3 and TRBJ2-7; the match to TRBD1 covers 9 bases. This CDR3 region has 14 residues. The V gene end was trimmed by 4 bases and the J gene end by 5 bases; junction bases not matched to a gene: 6. Looked up from germline, CDR1 is SGHTA and CDR2 is FQGTGA. The CDR3 protein is CASSSGQGGHEQYF. DNA of the CDR3: TGTGCCAGCAGCTCGGGACAGGGTGGCCACGAGCAGTACTTC.

This clonotype was counted between two and nine times. This chain links TRBV20-1 with TRBJ1-4; D unresolved. CDR1 is DFQATT and CDR2 is SNEGSKA in the germline V gene (reference sequence). The CDR3 runs 13 residues. The V and J ends lost 2 bases and 8 bases respectively, with 12 bases between them. In nucleotides, the CDR3 is TGCAGTGCTAGACCGGTGGAGGGAGAAAAACTGTTTTTT. It translates to CSARPVEGEKLFF.

The chain links TRBV2 to TRBJ2-4; TRBD2 might be the D (6 bases). The V end lost 4 bases, the J end lost 7 bases, and 14 bases lay between the germline ends. CDR1 and CDR2 (germline): SNHLY, FYNNEI. This CDR3 has 14 amino acids. The CDR3 sequence: CASSGRGGGNIQYF. CDR3 DNA: TGTGCCAGCAGTGGGAGGGGTGGAGGGAACATTCAGTACTTC. The variable domain in full, with the rest retrieved from reference TRBV2 and TRBJ2-4, is EPEVTQTPSHQVTQMGQEVILRCVPISNHLYFYWYRQILGQKVEFLVSFYNNEISEKSEIFDDQFSVERPDGSNFTLKIRSTKLEDSAMYFCASSGRGGGNIQYFGAGTRLSVL.

This chain connects TRBV12-3 or TRBV12-4 to TRBJ1-2, with D perhaps TRBD1 (5 bases). V lost 6 bases and J lost 2, with 13 bases in between. This CDR3 comprises 14 residues. This chain's CDR3 is CASRPSGTNYGYTF. CDR3 DNA: TGTGCCAGCAGACCTTCGGGGACCAACTATGGCTACACCTTC.

The chain combines TRBV5-1 with TRBJ1-4; 8 nucleotides align to TRBD1. Germline CDR1 is SGHRS and CDR2 is YFSETQ. V was pared by 0 bases and J by 7 bases, with 2 bases of the junction left unmatched. The CDR3 totals 14 residues. Written as DNA, the CDR3 is TGCGCCAGCAGCTTGGTAACAGGGGGTGAAAAACTGTTTTTT. Translation gives CASSLVTGGEKLFF.

As for this clonotype: Just one base apart from a much larger clone, this may be a read error. The V and J genes are TRBV29-1 and TRBJ2-7; D is possibly TRBD1 (5 bases). The tail of the sequence fits TRBJ2-5 better, so the J call may be wrong. Germline values: CDR1 SQVTM, CDR2 ANQGSEA. This CDR3 has 12 amino acids. CDR3 in DNA: TGCAGCGTTGTCAGGGTAGGGGAGACCCAGTACTTC. Amino acid sequence: CSVVRVGETQYF.

This clonotype was counted only a few times. This chain uses TRBV24-1 with TRBJ2-1; the match to TRBD2 covers 15 bases. With V trimmed by 4 bases and J by 7 bases, 4 bases remained unmatched. This CDR3 spans 16 amino acids. Germline loops: CDR1 KGHDR, CDR2 SFDVKD. CDR3 in DNA: TGTGCCACCAGTGACCACGGGACTAGCGGGGGGAATGAGCAGTTCTTC. It yields the protein CATSDHGTSGGNEQFF.

The chain has TRBV6-2 or TRBV6-3 and TRBJ1-4, with 7 bases aligning to TRBD1. In germline, CDR1 is MNHEY, CDR2 SVGEGT. Trimming removed 8 bases from V and 6 bases from J; junction bases left unmatched: 6. The CDR3 extends over 13 amino acids. CDR3 sequence reads: CASEDRPDEKLFF. As DNA, the CDR3 is TGTGCCAGCGAGGACAGGCCCGATGAAAAACTGTTTTTT.

The V and J genes are TRBV12-3 or TRBV12-4 and TRBJ2-1; a possible D gene is TRBD1 (6 bases). The CDR3 sequence is 12 residues long. V was trimmed by 5 bases and J by 15 bases, leaving 17 bases between them. The CDR3 sequence is CASSPEGEGVFF. Written as DNA, the CDR3 is TGTGCCAGCAGTCCCGAGGGCGAGGGGGTGTTCTTC.

V and J are TRBV2 and TRBJ2-5; D ambiguous. Germline V gene data show CDR1 as SNHLY and CDR2 as FYNNEI. The V gene lost 9 bases and the J gene lost 4 bases, with 15 bases spanning the gap. The CDR3 totals 13 residues. The CDR3 DNA follows: TGTGCCAGTCAAATTGGAGCCCTAGAGACCCAGTACTTC. Translation gives CASQIGALETQYF.

This clonotype was seen a handful of times. The V gene is TRBV7-8, the J gene TRBJ2-5, with D uncertain. CDR1 and CDR2 from the germline V gene are SGHVS and FQNEAQ. This CDR3 has 11 amino acids. V lost 4 bases, J lost 5 bases, and 5 bases lay in between. The CDR3 reads CASSSVETQYF. CDR3 in DNA: TGTGCCAGCAGCTCTGTGGAGACCCAGTACTTC.

The J gene is TRBJ2-7, the V gene TRBV5-1; D could derive from TRBD1 or TRBD2 (5 bases each). TRBJ2-5 matches the DNA end more closely, so the J call is doubtful. Germline V gene sequence: CDR1 SGHRS, CDR2 YFSETQ. The CDR3 length is 14 residues. DNA for the CDR3: TGCGCCAGTTACCCCGGGGCAACGCAAGAGACCCAGTACTTC. This translates into CASYPGATQETQYF.

This clonotype occurred a few times. The rearrangement uses TRBV6-2 or TRBV6-3 and TRBJ2-7; perhaps TRBD2 as D (5 bases). V shed 2 bases and J shed 7 bases, with 12 bases lying between them. The CDR3 is 13 residues long. Germline V CDR1 and CDR2: MNHEY, SVGEGT. CDR3 protein: CASSYTGIYEQYF. The CDR3 nucleotides read TGTGCCAGCAGTTACACCGGGATCTATGAGCAGTACTTC.

This clonotype occurred a few times. V usage is TRBV7-9 and J usage is TRBJ2-1; no clear D gene. Germline V gene data show CDR1 as SEHNR and CDR2 as FQNEAQ (reference sequence). V gave up 5 bases and J gave up 6 bases, with 8 bases separating them. The CDR3 runs to 12 residues. The CDR3 spells CASSHEGNEQFF. CDR3 nucleotides: TGTGCCAGCAGCCACGAAGGCAATGAGCAGTTCTTC.

The chain joins TRBV15 to TRBJ1-4; 7 bases match TRBD1. The CDR3 covers 15 residues. Per the germline V gene, CDR1 is LNHNV and CDR2 is YYDKDF (reference sequence). Losses at the gene ends were 4 bases for V and 4 bases for J; bases not matched to a gene: 6. The CDR3 nucleotides read TGTGCCACCAGCACGGACAGGACCGATAATGAAAAACTGTTTTTT. Translating gives CATSTDRTDNEKLFF.

CDR3 amino acids: CASSSTWTDGYTF. CDR3 coding DNA: TGTGCCAGCAGCTCTACATGGACAGACGGCTACACCTTC. The rearrangement joins TRBV7-8 to TRBJ1-2, with a possible D match to TRBD1 (6 bases). Germline V lookup: CDR1 SGHVS, CDR2 FQNEAQ. This CDR3 is built from 13 residues. The germline V and J ends were trimmed by 4 bases and 8 bases, with 14 bases remaining between them.

The chain employs TRBV28 and TRBJ1-2; no clear D gene. Between the trimmed V and J ends, which lost 7 bases and 3 bases, there was a span of 9 bases. CDR3 length equals 12 residues. The germline gives CDR1 MDHEN, CDR2 SYDVKM. This CDR3 is CASIDGDYGYTF. The CDR3 DNA follows: TGTGCCAGCATCGACGGGGACTATGGCTACACCTTC.

This clonotype was seen more than once but under ten times. The rearrangement uses TRBV5-1 and TRBJ2-3; D uncertain. Germline V gene data show CDR1 as SGHRS and CDR2 as YFSETQ. Trimming pared 3 bases from V and 4 bases from J, leaving 9 bases between. This CDR3 is built from 13 residues. The CDR3 sequence: CASSSAQADTQYF. CDR3 DNA sequence: TGCGCCAGCAGCTCCGCCCAGGCAGATACGCAGTATTTT. Full variable domain (rest looked up from reference TRBV5-1 and TRBJ2-3): KAGVTQTPRYLIKTRGQQVTLSCSPISGHRSVSWYQQTPGQGLQFLFEYFSETQRNKGNFPGRFSGRQFSNSRSEMNVSTLELGDSALYLCASSSAQADTQYFGPGTRLTVL.

J is TRBJ2-7 and V is TRBV7-2; perhaps TRBD1 as D (7 bases). Trimming took 2 bases from V and 2 from J, leaving 22 bases between them. The CDR3 loop spans 18 amino acids. Germline loops: CDR1 SGHTA, CDR2 FQGNSA. Written as DNA, the CDR3 is TGTGCCAGCAGCTTACCTAGGGTGCTCGGCAGGGGGGCCTACGAGCAGTACTTC. The encoded protein is CASSLPRVLGRGAYEQYF.

The rearrangement joins TRBV12-3 or TRBV12-4 to TRBJ1-5; D ambiguous. This CDR3 contains 13 residues. Trimming cost V 3 bases and J 5 bases, with 8 bases left between them. The CDR3 region is CASSFQLDQPQHF. As DNA, the CDR3 is TGTGCCAGCAGTTTCCAACTCGATCAGCCCCAGCATTTT.

This clonotype was detected only a few times. V is TRBV7-9 and J is TRBJ1-2; possible D gene TRBD1, 6 bases. V gave up 4 bases and J gave up 6 bases, with 15 bases separating them. Germline CDR1 reads SEHNR; CDR2 reads FQNEAQ (reference sequence). This CDR3 comprises 14 residues. The CDR3 is CASSSPAGVDGYTF. CDR3 sequence (DNA): TGTGCCAGCAGCTCCCCCGCAGGGGTGGATGGCTACACCTTC.

The chain is built from TRBV5-6 and TRBJ1-2; tentatively, D is TRBD1 (5 bases). This CDR3 comprises 12 residues. Germline-derived CDR1 and CDR2 are SGHDT and YYEEEE. Trimming left V 5 bases short and J 8 bases short, with 13 bases between. The CDR3 is CASRPQGGGYTF. Here the CDR3 DNA reads TGTGCCAGCAGGCCGCAGGGCGGAGGCTACACCTTC.

The chain joins TRBV20-1 to TRBJ1-2; D gene unclear. Germline V gene lookup returns CDR1 DFQATT and CDR2 SNEGSKA (reference sequence). Trimming removed 6 bases from V and 4 bases from J, with 15 bases in between. The CDR3 runs 13 residues. The CDR3 bases are TGCAGTGCCCCTCCCCAAAGGCTCTATGGCTACACCTTC. Protein product: CSAPPQRLYGYTF.

Remarks on this clonotype: At one boundary the junction diverges from the germline segment, which might be a read error. This chain links TRBV12-3 or TRBV12-4 with TRBJ1-5; D perhaps matches TRBD1 (5 bases). CDR3 length: 16 residues. For the CDR3, the DNA is TGTACCAGCAGTTCCTACCTAGGGGCCACCAATCAGCCCCAGCATTTT. It codes for CTSSSYLGATNQPQHF.

This clonotype was counted only a few times. This chain joins TRBV11-2 and TRBJ2-5; tentative D call: TRBD2 (5 bases). The germline CDR1 and CDR2 sequences are SGHAT and FQNNGV. V lost 1 base to trimming and J lost 3 bases, with 12 bases between them. This CDR3 contains 15 residues. CDR3 in DNA: TGTGCCAGCAGCTTAGGAGGTCCCGGGGAAGAGACCCAGTACTTC. Translation: CASSLGGPGEETQYF.

This chain joins TRBV7-6 and TRBJ2-5, with D possibly being TRBD2 (6 bases). V lost 5 bases, J lost 11 bases, and 24 bases lay in between. There are 15 residues in the CDR3. The V gene's germline CDR1 is SGHVS and CDR2 FNYEAQ. For the CDR3, the DNA is TGTGCCAGCAGCCCGCCTAGCGACTCCTACAATGAGCAGTACTTC. Residues: CASSPPSDSYNEQYF. The variable domain in full, completed from reference TRBV7-6 and TRBJ2-5, reads GAGVSQSPRYKVTKRGQDVALRCDPISGHVSLYWYRQALGQGPEFLTYFNYEAQQDKSGLPNDRFSAERPEGSISTLTIQRTEQRDSAMYRCASSPPSDSYNEQYFGPGTRLLVL.

This clonotype was detected ten times or more. The gene calls are TRBV5-1 and TRBJ2-7; no clear D gene. The CDR3 sequence is 14 residues long. Germline V gene sequence: CDR1 SGHRS, CDR2 YFSETQ. Deletions cut 5 bases from V and 1 base from J, with 13 bases between. CDR3 coding DNA: TGCGCCAGCAGTATGCTGGGCCATTCCTACGAGCAGTACTTC. As protein: CASSMLGHSYEQYF. Complete variable domain (other parts from reference TRBV5-1 and TRBJ2-7): KAGVTQTPRYLIKTRGQQVTLSCSPISGHRSVSWYQQTPGQGLQFLFEYFSETQRNKGNFPGRFSGRQFSNSRSEMNVSTLELGDSALYLCASSMLGHSYEQYFGPGTRLTVT.

This chain connects TRBV6-4 to TRBJ2-1; D possibly corresponds to TRBD2 (6 bases). Trimming stripped 2 bases from V and 3 bases from J, with 14 bases between. This CDR3 has 16 amino acids. Germline V gene lookup returns CDR1 MRHNA and CDR2 SNTAGT. CDR3 residues: CASSDEGHGGYNEQFF. The CDR3 nucleotides are TGTGCCAGCAGTGACGAAGGGCACGGGGGCTACAATGAGCAGTTCTTC.